This T cell receptor (beta chain) originates from a study of blood T cells in healthy people across ages. Comment on this clonotype: Its antigen remains unidentified.

General observations from the study: Naive CD4+ cell counts and diversity both ran higher in long-lived than in aged donors.

The authors ran a second PCR of about 7 to 12 cycles using a sample-barcoded 5' primer and a J-beta primer mix. TCRdb analysed the 5' RACE reads with MiXCR anew, one entry per CDR3 protein. The profile covers fewer than 900,000 distinct CDR3 sequences, with about 36% appearing a single time and under 15% taken by the ten largest. CDR1 is KGHSH, CDR2 LQKENI, per germline. This CDR3 has 16 residues. The junction had 6 bases not matched to a gene; V was cut back by 1 base and J by 5 bases. This chain joins TRBV18 and TRBJ1-5, with 9 positions matching TRBD1. The source material was blood. This TCR was recovered from a young man in good health. The CDR3: CASSPRSQGAYQPQHF. In DNA form, the CDR3 reads TGTGCCAGCTCACCACGGTCACAGGGGGCCTATCAGCCCCAGCATTTT.